A selection of T cell receptor beta chains follows, all from one sample in a study of blood T cell repertoires in COVID-19. Method: immunoSEQ multiplex PCR; TCRdb's copy keeps in-frame clones and lacks some. Of 310,000 or so clones in the sample, about 90% are singletons; the top ten hold 2% to 2.5%. Source material: peripheral blood. Source of these receptors: a woman aged 30 to 39 who had recovered from COVID-19. Both conserved end residues are part of each CDR3. Fields, in order: clone size, J gene, D gene, V gene, CDR3 protein, CDR3 DNA. D genes are given only for firm matches. Some rows have no size entry. The others give once, few or many, or a class for an expanded clone.

clone size: NA; J gene: TRBJ2-2; D gene: NA; V gene: TRBV6-1; CDR3 protein: CASSEVSVREIPPGELFF; CDR3 DNA: TGTGCCAGCAGTGAAGTTTCGGTGAGGGAGATCCCACCCGGGGAGCTGTTTTTT
clone size: NA; J gene: TRBJ2-5; D gene: TRBD2; V gene: TRBV28; CDR3 protein: CASTVDSSGRGETQYF; CDR3 DNA: TGTGCCAGCACCGTGGATTCTAGCGGGAGAGGGGAGACCCAGTACTTC
clone size: NA; J gene: TRBJ2-2; D gene: TRBD1; V gene: TRBV9; CDR3 protein: CASSGQGTSTGELFF; CDR3 DNA: TGTGCCAGCAGCGGACAGGGAACGAGCACCGGGGAGCTGTTTTTT
clone size: NA; J gene: TRBJ2-7; D gene: TRBD1; V gene: TRBV6-5; CDR3 protein: CASHGTGEVEQYF; CDR3 DNA: TGTGCCAGTCACGGGACAGGGGAGGTCGAGCAGTACTTC
clone size: NA; J gene: TRBJ2-1; D gene: TRBD2; V gene: TRBV5-6; CDR3 protein: CASLRTSGGVLYNEQFF; CDR3 DNA: TGTGCCAGCTTACGGACTAGCGGGGGGGTACTTTACAATGAGCAGTTCTTC
clone size: NA; J gene: TRBJ2-7; D gene: TRBD2; V gene: TRBV29-1; CDR3 protein: CSVEGLAGTAYEQYF; CDR3 DNA: TGCAGCGTTGAGGGTTTAGCGGGGACCGCCTACGAGCAGTACTTC
clone size: NA; J gene: TRBJ2-3; D gene: NA; V gene: TRBV13; CDR3 protein: CASSIGTADTQYF; CDR3 DNA: TGTGCCAGCAGCATCGGGACTGCAGATACGCAGTATTTT
clone size: NA; J gene: TRBJ1-1; D gene: NA; V gene: TRBV6-5; CDR3 protein: CASLPAYTEAFF; CDR3 DNA: TGTGCCAGCCTACCCGCTTACACTGAAGCTTTCTTT
clone size: NA; J gene: TRBJ2-3; D gene: TRBD2; V gene: TRBV5-6; CDR3 protein: CASSLSGNSDTQYF; CDR3 DNA: TGTGCCAGCAGCTTGAGCGGGAATTCAGATACGCAGTATTTT
clone size: few; J gene: TRBJ2-7; D gene: NA; V gene: TRBV12-3/TRBV12-4; CDR3 protein: CASSSPATYEQYF; CDR3 DNA: TGTGCCAGCAGTTCCCCCGCGACTTACGAGCAGTACTTC
clone size: NA; J gene: TRBJ1-6; D gene: NA; V gene: TRBV19; CDR3 protein: CASSENPGAGNSPLHF; CDR3 DNA: TGTGCCAGTAGTGAGAACCCAGGGGCAGGAAATTCACCCCTCCACTTT
clone size: NA; J gene: TRBJ1-3; D gene: NA; V gene: TRBV5-6; CDR3 protein: CASSPTGSSGNTIYF; CDR3 DNA: TGTGCCAGCAGCCCCACAGGCAGCTCTGGAAACACCATATATTTT
clone size: NA; J gene: TRBJ1-5; D gene: NA; V gene: TRBV19; CDR3 protein: CASSWTESNQPQHF; CDR3 DNA: TGTGCCAGTAGTTGGACAGAGAGCAATCAGCCCCAGCATTTT
clone size: NA; J gene: TRBJ1-6; D gene: TRBD1; V gene: TRBV28; CDR3 protein: CASTAWTGDHHF; CDR3 DNA: TGTGCCAGCACCGCATGGACAGGGGATCACCACTTT
clone size: NA; J gene: TRBJ2-1; D gene: TRBD1; V gene: TRBV5-5; CDR3 protein: CASSSMTGNYNEQFF; CDR3 DNA: TGTGCCAGCAGCTCGATGACAGGGAACTACAATGAGCAGTTCTTC
clone size: NA; J gene: TRBJ1-1; D gene: NA; V gene: TRBV5-8; CDR3 protein: CASSFPNTEAFF; CDR3 DNA: TGTGCCAGCAGCTTTCCAAACACTGAAGCTTTCTTT
clone size: NA; J gene: TRBJ1-1; D gene: TRBD1; V gene: TRBV19; CDR3 protein: CASSTRQGDTEAFF; CDR3 DNA: TGTGCCAGTAGTACTAGACAGGGTGACACTGAAGCTTTCTTT
clone size: NA; J gene: TRBJ1-1; D gene: NA; V gene: TRBV5-4; CDR3 protein: CASSRLAGAGTEAFF; CDR3 DNA: TGTGCCAGCAGCCGGCTCGCGGGGGCTGGAACTGAAGCTTTCTTT
clone size: NA; J gene: TRBJ2-3; D gene: TRBD1; V gene: TRBV25-1; CDR3 protein: CASSATTGSDTQYF; CDR3 DNA: TGTGCCAGCAGTGCCACGACAGGGTCAGATACGCAGTATTTT
clone size: NA; J gene: TRBJ2-2; D gene: NA; V gene: TRBV19; CDR3 protein: CASSIATRGTGELFF; CDR3 DNA: TGTGCCAGTAGTATAGCAACGAGGGGGACCGGGGAGCTGTTTTTT